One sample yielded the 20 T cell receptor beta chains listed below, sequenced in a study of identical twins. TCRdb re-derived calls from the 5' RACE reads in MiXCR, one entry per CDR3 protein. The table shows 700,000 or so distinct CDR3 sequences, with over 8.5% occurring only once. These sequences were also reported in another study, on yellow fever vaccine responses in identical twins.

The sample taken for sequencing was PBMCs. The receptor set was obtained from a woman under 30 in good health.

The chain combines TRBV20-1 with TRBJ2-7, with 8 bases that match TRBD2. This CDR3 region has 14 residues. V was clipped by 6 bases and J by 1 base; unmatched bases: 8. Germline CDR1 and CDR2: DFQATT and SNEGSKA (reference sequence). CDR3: CSADWAGGSYEQYF. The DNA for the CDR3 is TGCAGTGCCGACTGGGCGGGAGGTTCCTACGAGCAGTACTTC.

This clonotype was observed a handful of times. CDR3 bases: TGTGCCAGCAGTGAATCCTGGAACTATGGCTACACCTTC. The encoded protein is CASSESWNYGYTF. The chain links TRBV6-1 to TRBJ1-2; no clear D. Germline CDR1 is MNHNS and CDR2 is SASEGT. This CDR3 comprises 13 residues. Trimming cost V 2 bases and J 2 bases, with 6 bases left between them.

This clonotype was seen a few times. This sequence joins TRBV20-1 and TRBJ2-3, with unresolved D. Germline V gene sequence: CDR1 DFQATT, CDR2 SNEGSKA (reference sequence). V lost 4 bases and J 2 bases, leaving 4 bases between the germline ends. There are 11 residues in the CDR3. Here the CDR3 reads CSATPTDTQYF. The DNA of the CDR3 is TGCAGTGCTACTCCCACAGATACGCAGTATTTT.

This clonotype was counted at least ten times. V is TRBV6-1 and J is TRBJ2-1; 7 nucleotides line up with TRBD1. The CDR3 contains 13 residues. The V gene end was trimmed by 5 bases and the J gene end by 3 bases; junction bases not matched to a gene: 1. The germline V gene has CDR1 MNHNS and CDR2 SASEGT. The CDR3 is CASSRDSYNEQFF. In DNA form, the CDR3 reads TGTGCCAGCAGTAGGGACAGCTACAATGAGCAGTTCTTC.

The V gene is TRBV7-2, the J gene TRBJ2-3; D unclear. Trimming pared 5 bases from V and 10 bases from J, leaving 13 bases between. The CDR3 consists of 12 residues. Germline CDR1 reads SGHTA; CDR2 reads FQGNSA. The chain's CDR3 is CASSPVHPAQYF. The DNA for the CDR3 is TGTGCCAGCAGCCCGGTTCACCCAGCGCAGTATTTT.

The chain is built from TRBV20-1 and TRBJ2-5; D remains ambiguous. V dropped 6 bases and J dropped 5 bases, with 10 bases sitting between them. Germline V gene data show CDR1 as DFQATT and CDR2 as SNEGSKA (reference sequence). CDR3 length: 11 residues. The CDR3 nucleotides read TGCAGTGCGGAGACCCTGGAGACCCAGTACTTC. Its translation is CSAETLETQYF.

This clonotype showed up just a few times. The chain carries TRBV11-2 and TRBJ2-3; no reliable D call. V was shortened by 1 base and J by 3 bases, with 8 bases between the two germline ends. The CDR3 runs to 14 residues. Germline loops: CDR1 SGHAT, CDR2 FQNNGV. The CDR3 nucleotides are TGTGCCAGCAGCTTAGCCCGAGTAACAGATACGCAGTATTTT. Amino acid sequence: CASSLARVTDTQYF.

CDR3 DNA sequence: TGCAGTGCTAGAGATCCCGGACAGGGATCCGAGCAGTACTTC. Encoded protein: CSARDPGQGSEQYF. This chain connects TRBV20-1 to TRBJ2-7; TRBD1 agrees at 8 bases. The germline V gene has CDR1 DFQATT and CDR2 SNEGSKA (reference sequence). The CDR3 is 14 amino acids. J was trimmed by 6 bases and V by 0 bases; bases with no gene match: 7.

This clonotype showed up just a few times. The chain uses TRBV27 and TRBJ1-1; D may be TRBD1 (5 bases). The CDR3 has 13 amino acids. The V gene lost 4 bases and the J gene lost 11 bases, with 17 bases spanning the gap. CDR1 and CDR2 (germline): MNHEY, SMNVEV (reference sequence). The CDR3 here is CASSYVPRAGAFF. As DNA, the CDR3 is TGTGCCAGCAGTTACGTTCCCAGGGCGGGGGCTTTCTTT.

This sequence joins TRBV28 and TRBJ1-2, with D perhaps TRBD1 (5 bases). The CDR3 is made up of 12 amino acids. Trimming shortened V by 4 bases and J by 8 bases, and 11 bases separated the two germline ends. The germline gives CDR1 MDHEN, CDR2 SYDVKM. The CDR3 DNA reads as TGTGCCAGCAGTTCAGTGGGGGACGGCTACACCTTC. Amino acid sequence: CASSSVGDGYTF.

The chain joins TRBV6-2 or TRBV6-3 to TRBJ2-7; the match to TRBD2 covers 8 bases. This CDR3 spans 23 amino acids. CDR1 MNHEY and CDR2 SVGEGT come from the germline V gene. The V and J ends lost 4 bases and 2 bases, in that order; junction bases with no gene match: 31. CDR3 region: CASSSPGWDSGDGPSGPPYEQYF. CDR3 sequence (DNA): TGTGCCAGCAGTTCACCGGGATGGGACTCTGGGGACGGTCCTAGCGGGCCCCCCTACGAGCAGTACTTC.

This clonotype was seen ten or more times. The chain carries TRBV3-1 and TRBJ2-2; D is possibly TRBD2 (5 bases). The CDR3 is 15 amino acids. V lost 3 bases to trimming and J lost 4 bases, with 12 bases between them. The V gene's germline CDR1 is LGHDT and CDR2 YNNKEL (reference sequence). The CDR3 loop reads CASSQRGMGTGELFF. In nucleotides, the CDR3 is TGTGCCAGCAGCCAGAGAGGGATGGGCACCGGGGAGCTGTTTTTT.

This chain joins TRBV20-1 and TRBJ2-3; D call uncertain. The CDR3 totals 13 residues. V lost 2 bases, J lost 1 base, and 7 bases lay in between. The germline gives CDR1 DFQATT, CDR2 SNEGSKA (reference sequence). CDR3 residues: CSARRLGTDTQYF. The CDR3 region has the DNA TGCAGTGCTAGACGGCTGGGCACAGATACGCAGTATTTT.

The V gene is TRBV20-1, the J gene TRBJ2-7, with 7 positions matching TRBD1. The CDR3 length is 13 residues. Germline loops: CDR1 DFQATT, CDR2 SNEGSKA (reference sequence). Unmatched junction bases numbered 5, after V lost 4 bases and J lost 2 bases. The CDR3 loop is CSATGQTTYEQYF. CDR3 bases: TGCAGTGCTACGGGACAGACCACCTACGAGCAGTACTTC.

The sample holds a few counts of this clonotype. This CDR3 reads CSANPGTEESYGYTF. Here the CDR3 DNA reads TGCAGCGCCAACCCCGGGACAGAGGAGAGCTATGGCTACACCTTC. The rearrangement links TRBV29-1 to TRBJ1-2; 7 bases agree with TRBD1. V lost 7 bases, J lost 4 bases, and 15 bases stayed unmatched. This CDR3 contains 15 residues. Germline-derived CDR1 and CDR2 are SQVTM and ANQGSEA.

The chain's CDR3 is CASSFGPELFF. The CDR3 DNA follows: TGTGCCAGCAGTTTTGGGCCGGAGCTGTTTTTT. This rearrangement joins TRBV12-3 or TRBV12-4 to TRBJ2-2, with D unclear. V lost 3 bases and J 10 bases, leaving 6 bases between the germline ends. The CDR3 covers 11 residues.

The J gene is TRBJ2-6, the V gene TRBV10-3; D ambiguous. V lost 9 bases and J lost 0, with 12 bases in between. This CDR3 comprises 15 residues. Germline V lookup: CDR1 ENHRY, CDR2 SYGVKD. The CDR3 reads CAICPASSGANVLTF. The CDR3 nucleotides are TGTGCCATATGCCCGGCGAGCTCTGGGGCCAACGTCCTGACTTTC.

The CDR3 bases are TGTGCCAGCCTTAGGAACCCCCTGGGGACCCAGTACTTC. Its protein product is CASLRNPLGTQYF. V usage is TRBV11-2 and J usage is TRBJ2-5; D uncertain. Germline V gene sequence: CDR1 SGHAT, CDR2 FQNNGV. The length of the CDR3 is 13 residues. Between the trimmed V and J ends, which lost 8 bases and 7 bases, there was a span of 17 bases.

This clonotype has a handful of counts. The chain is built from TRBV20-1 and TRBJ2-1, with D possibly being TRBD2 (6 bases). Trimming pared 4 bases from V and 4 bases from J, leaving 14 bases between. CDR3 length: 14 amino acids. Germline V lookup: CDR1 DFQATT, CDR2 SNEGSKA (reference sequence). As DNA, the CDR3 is TGCAGTGCTACCCCCCGGGACTGGTACAATGAGCAGTTCTTC. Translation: CSATPRDWYNEQFF.

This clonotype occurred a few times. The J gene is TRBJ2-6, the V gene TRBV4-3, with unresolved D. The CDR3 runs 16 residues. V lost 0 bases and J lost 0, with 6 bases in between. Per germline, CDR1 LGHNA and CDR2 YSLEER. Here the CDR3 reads CASSQDPRSGANVLTF. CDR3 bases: TGCGCCAGCAGCCAAGATCCCCGCTCTGGGGCCAACGTCCTGACTTTC.